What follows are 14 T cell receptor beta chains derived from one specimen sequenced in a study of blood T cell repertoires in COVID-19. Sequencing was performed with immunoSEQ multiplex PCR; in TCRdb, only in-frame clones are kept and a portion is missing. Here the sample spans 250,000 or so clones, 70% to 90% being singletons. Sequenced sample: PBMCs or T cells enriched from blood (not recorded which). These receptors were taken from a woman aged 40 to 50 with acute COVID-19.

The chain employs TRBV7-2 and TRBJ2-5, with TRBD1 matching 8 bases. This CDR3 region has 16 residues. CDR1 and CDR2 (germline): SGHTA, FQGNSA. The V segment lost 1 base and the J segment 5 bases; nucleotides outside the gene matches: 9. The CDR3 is CASSLDHRGSRETQYF. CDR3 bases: TGTGCCAGCAGCTTAGACCACAGGGGGTCCAGGGAGACCCAGTACTTC.

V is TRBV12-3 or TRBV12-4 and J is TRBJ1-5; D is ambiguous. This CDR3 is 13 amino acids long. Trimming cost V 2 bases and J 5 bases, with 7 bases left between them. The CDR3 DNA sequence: TGTGCCAGCAGTTTATGGAGGGATCAGCCCCAGCATTTT. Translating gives CASSLWRDQPQHF.

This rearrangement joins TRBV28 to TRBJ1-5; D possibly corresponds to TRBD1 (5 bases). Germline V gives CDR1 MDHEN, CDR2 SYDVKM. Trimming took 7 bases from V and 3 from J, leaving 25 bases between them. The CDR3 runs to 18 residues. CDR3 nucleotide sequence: TGTGCCAGCATGGAGTCCGCTCCGGGCAGGGAGGCCAATCAGCCCCAGCATTTT. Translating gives CASMESAPGREANQPQHF.

This CDR3 reads CSVEARATGELFF. In nucleotides, the CDR3 is TGCAGCGTTGAAGCCAGGGCCACCGGGGAGCTGTTTTTT. V usage is TRBV29-1 and J usage is TRBJ2-2, with D possibly TRBD1 on 5 matching bases. With 1 base removed from V and 4 bases from J, the gap between germline ends came to 7 bases. This CDR3 is 13 amino acids long. CDR1 and CDR2 (germline): SQVTM, ANQGSEA.

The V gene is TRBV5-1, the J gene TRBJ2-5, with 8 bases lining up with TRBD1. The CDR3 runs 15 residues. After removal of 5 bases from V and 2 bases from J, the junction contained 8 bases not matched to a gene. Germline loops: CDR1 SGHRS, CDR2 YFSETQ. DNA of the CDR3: TGCGCCAGCAGAGGTGCAGGGGGCGGACAAGAGACCCAGTACTTC. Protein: CASRGAGGGQETQYF.

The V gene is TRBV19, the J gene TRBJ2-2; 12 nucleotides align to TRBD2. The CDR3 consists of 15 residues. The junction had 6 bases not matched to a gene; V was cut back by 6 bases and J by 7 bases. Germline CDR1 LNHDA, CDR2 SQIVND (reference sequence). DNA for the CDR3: TGTGCCAGTAGGAAGGGACTAGCGGGTGTCGGGGAGCTGTTTTTT. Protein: CASRKGLAGVGELFF.

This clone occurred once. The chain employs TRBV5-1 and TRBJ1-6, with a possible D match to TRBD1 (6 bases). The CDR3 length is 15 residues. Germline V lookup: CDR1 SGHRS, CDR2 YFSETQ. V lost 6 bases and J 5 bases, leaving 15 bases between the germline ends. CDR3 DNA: TGCGCCAGCACCTTACTGACAGGCGATAATTCACCCCTCCACTTT. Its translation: CASTLLTGDNSPLHF.

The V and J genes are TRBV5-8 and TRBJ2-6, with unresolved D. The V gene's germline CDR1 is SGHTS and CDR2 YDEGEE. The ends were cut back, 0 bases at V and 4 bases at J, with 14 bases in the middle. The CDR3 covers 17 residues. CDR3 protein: CASSLVTGPVGANVLTF. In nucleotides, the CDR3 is TGTGCCAGCAGCTTGGTTACGGGTCCCGTGGGGGCCAACGTCCTGACTTTC. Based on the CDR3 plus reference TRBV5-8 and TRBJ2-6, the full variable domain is EAGVTQSPTHLIKTRGQQATLRCSPISGHTSVYWYQQALGLGLQFLLWYDEGEERNRGNFPPRFSGRQFPNYSSELNVNALELEDSALYLCASSLVTGPVGANVLTFGAGSRLTVL.

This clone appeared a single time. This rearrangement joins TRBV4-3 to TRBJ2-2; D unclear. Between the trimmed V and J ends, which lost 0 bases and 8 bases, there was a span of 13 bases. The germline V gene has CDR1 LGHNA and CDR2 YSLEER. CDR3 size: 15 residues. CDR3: CASSQDPTSRGELFF. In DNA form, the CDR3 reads TGCGCCAGCAGCCAAGATCCGACTTCCAGAGGGGAGCTGTTTTTT.

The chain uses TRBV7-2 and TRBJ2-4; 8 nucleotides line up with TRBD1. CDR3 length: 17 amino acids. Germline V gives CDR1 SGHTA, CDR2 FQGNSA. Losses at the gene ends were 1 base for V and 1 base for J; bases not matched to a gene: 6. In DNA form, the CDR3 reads TGTGCCAGCAGCTTAGACCAGGGGGCGCAGGCCAAAAACATTCAGTACTTC. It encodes CASSLDQGAQAKNIQYF.

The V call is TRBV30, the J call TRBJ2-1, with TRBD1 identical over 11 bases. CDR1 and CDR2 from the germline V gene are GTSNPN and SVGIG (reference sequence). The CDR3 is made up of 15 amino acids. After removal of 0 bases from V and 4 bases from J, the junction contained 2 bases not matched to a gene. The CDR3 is CAWSVGQGAYNEQFF. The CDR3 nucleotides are TGTGCCTGGAGTGTTGGACAGGGGGCATACAATGAGCAGTTCTTC.

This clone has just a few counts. In DNA form, the CDR3 reads TGTGCCAGCAGTCGGTTCGGAGTCAATCAGCCCCAGCATTTT. Amino acids: CASSRFGVNQPQHF. V usage is TRBV2 and J usage is TRBJ1-5; no clear D gene. This CDR3 has 14 amino acids. Deletions cut 5 bases from V and 3 bases from J, with 11 bases between. CDR1 is SNHLY, CDR2 FYNNEI, per germline.

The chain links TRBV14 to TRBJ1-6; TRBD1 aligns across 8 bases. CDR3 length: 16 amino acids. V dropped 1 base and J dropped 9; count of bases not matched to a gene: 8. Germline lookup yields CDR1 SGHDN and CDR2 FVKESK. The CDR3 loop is CASSQGWTGISSPLHF. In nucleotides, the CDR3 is TGTGCCAGCAGCCAAGGATGGACAGGGATAAGTTCACCCCTCCACTTT.

The CDR3 region has the DNA TGTGCCAGCAGCGCAGGCGGGGGCGTTGGGCAAGAGACCCAGTACTTC. Amino acid sequence: CASSAGGGVGQETQYF. The chain employs TRBV9 and TRBJ2-5, with D tentatively TRBD2 (7 bases). Looked up from germline, CDR1 is SGDLS and CDR2 is YYNGEE. V shed 3 bases and J shed 2 bases, with 17 bases lying between them. This CDR3 is built from 16 residues.